One sample yielded the 24 T cell receptor beta chains listed below, sequenced in a study of T-cell reconstitution after alpha-beta-depleted transplantation in children. Preparation of the TCRbeta library involved a method that used unique molecular identifiers. TCRdb re-called the PCR reads with MiXCR, one entry per CDR3 protein. The sample carries under 250,000 distinct CDR3 sequences, approximately 6.9% recorded once. The sequencing used PBMCs, collected before TCRalphabeta/CD19-depleted stem cell transplant. Receptors were obtained from a boy between 2 and 10 years old with acute lymphoblastic leukemia, due to receive a stem cell transplant.

This clonotype was detected many times. V and J are TRBV5-1 and TRBJ2-3; 8 bases agree with TRBD2. V shed 2 bases, J shed 3 bases, and the junction held 2 bases outside the gene matches. Germline values: CDR1 SGHRS, CDR2 YFSETQ. This CDR3 contains 14 residues. CDR3 coding DNA: TGCGCCAGCAGCTTCAGCGGGGGAACAGATACGCAGTATTTT. It yields the protein CASSFSGGTDTQYF.

Ten or more counts support this clonotype. The V gene is TRBV5-5, the J gene TRBJ2-3, with D perhaps TRBD1 (6 bases). V lost 2 bases and J 15 bases, leaving 19 bases between the germline ends. Germline V CDR1 and CDR2: SGHKS, YYEKEE (reference sequence). CDR3 length: 13 residues. CDR3 DNA: TGTGCCAGCAGCTTAGCCGGACAGAGCGTTGTTTATTTT. The encoded protein is CASSLAGQSVVYF.

This clonotype was seen at least ten times. The genes are TRBV20-1 and TRBJ2-7; D not certain. This CDR3 has 12 amino acids. Per the germline V gene, CDR1 is DFQATT and CDR2 is SNEGSKA (reference sequence). Trimming left V 1 base short and J 4 bases short, with 8 bases between. In nucleotides, the CDR3 is TGCAGTGCTAGAGTTTCCCCTTACGAGCAGTACTTC. This gives the protein CSARVSPYEQYF.

The chain carries TRBV7-2 and TRBJ2-2; 13 bases map to TRBD2. With 0 bases clipped from V and 7 bases from J, the junction kept 8 bases outside the gene matches. The CDR3 is 18 amino acids. CDR1 is SGHTA and CDR2 is FQGNSA in the germline V gene. CDR3 loop: CASSLALTSGRAHGELFF. The CDR3 nucleotides are TGTGCCAGCAGCTTAGCCTTAACTAGCGGGAGGGCCCACGGGGAGCTGTTTTTT.

The chain recombines TRBV7-2 with TRBJ2-1; tentatively, D is TRBD1 (5 bases). Trimming took 3 bases from V and 6 from J, leaving 18 bases between them. The CDR3 length is 16 residues. CDR1 SGHTA and CDR2 FQGNSA come from the germline V gene. CDR3 nucleotides: TGTGCCAGCAGCTTTGGTGAGAACAGGTTCTTCAATGAGCAGTTCTTC. Protein sequence: CASSFGENRFFNEQFF. The entire variable domain, with the rest obtained from reference TRBV7-2 and TRBJ2-1, is as follows: GAGVSQSPSNKVTEKGKDVELRCDPISGHTALYWYRQSLGQGLEFLIYFQGNSAPDKSGLPSDRFSAERTGGSVSTLTIQRTQQEDSAVYLCASSFGENRFFNEQFFGPGTRLTVL.

This clonotype was found a few times. The chain links TRBV2 to TRBJ2-3; D is perhaps TRBD1 (6 bases). The CDR3 consists of 14 residues. Trimming pared 6 bases from V and 0 bases from J, leaving 10 bases between. Germline CDR1 reads SNHLY; CDR2 reads FYNNEI. CDR3 residues: CASRDRPSTDTQYF. CDR3 DNA: TGTGCCAGCAGGGACAGACCTAGCACAGATACGCAGTATTTT.

Details on this clonotype: The junction departs from germline at one end; a sequencing error may be responsible. The gene calls are TRBV7-7 and TRBJ2-1; 12 nucleotides match TRBD2. The CDR3 totals 16 residues. Germline values: CDR1 SSHAT, CDR2 FNYEAQ (reference sequence). The DNA for the CDR3 is TGTGCTAGCAGCACTAACCTAGCGGGGGGGCTTGATGAGCAGTTCTTC. This translates into CASSTNLAGGLDEQFF.

The chain is built from TRBV20-1 and TRBJ2-5; the D gene is possibly TRBD1 (6 bases). The CDR3 extends over 15 amino acids. Germline-derived CDR1 and CDR2 are DFQATT and SNEGSKA (reference sequence). V dropped 3 bases and J dropped 5 bases, with 19 bases sitting between them. Here the CDR3 DNA reads TGCAGTGCTAGTGCGGACAGTCCTCTTAGGGAGACCCAGTACTTC. This encodes CSASADSPLRETQYF.

This clonotype was found many times. The rearrangement uses TRBV4-3 and TRBJ2-1, with D perhaps matching TRBD2 (6 bases). Per the germline V gene, CDR1 is LGHNA and CDR2 is YSLEER. Trimming stripped 0 bases from V and 7 bases from J, with 7 bases between. This CDR3 comprises 13 residues. The CDR3: CASSQERGNEQFF. CDR3 sequence (DNA): TGCGCCAGCAGCCAAGAACGGGGGAATGAGCAGTTCTTC.

This clonotype has a handful of counts. This chain joins TRBV2 and TRBJ2-1, with D possibly being TRBD1 or TRBD2 (5 bases each). The CDR3 length is 9 residues. The germline V gene encodes CDR1 SNHLY and CDR2 FYNNEI. The CDR3 sequence: CVQGHEQFF. CDR3 coding DNA: TGTGTGCAGGGACATGAGCAGTTCTTC.

The V and J genes are TRBV28 and TRBJ1-2, with 7 bases fitting TRBD1. Germline values: CDR1 MDHEN, CDR2 SYDVKM. V dropped 3 bases and J dropped 3; count of bases not matched to a gene: 13. The CDR3 spans 17 residues. CDR3 in DNA: TGTGCCAGCAGTTTCCCCTTAACAGGGGCCGAGGACTATGGCTACACCTTC. Its protein is CASSFPLTGAEDYGYTF.

The sample holds many counts of this clonotype. The gene calls are TRBV6-4 and TRBJ1-1; no reliable D call. Trimming pared 4 bases from V and 1 base from J, leaving 7 bases between. This CDR3 has 13 residues. Per the germline V gene, CDR1 is MRHNA and CDR2 is SNTAGT. In nucleotides, the CDR3 is TGTGCCAGCAGTGTACAGCAGAACACTGAAGCTTTCTTT. Translating it yields CASSVQQNTEAFF.

This clonotype was detected ten times or more. The genes are TRBV20-1 and TRBJ1-5; a weak D match, TRBD1 (5 bases). There are 16 residues in the CDR3. The ends were cut back, 0 bases at V and 3 bases at J, with 15 bases in the middle. Looked up from germline, CDR1 is DFQATT and CDR2 is SNEGSKA (reference sequence). CDR3 in DNA: TGCAGTGCTAGAGATTTCAGTGGGGGATCCAATCAGCCCCAGCATTTT. This codes for CSARDFSGGSNQPQHF.

This clonotype was observed many times. The chain links TRBV15 to TRBJ2-7; 8 bases are a match to TRBD2. After removal of 0 bases from V and 3 bases from J, the junction contained 10 bases not matched to a gene. The germline V gene encodes CDR1 LNHNV and CDR2 YYDKDF (reference sequence). This CDR3 has 17 residues. The CDR3 loop reads CATSRDSQTSVFYEQYF. The CDR3 nucleotides read TGTGCCACCAGCAGAGACTCCCAGACTAGCGTATTCTACGAGCAGTACTTC.

This clonotype occurred many times. This sequence joins TRBV2 and TRBJ1-2; TRBD1 is a possible D gene (5 bases). V shed 6 bases and J shed 4 bases, with 15 bases lying between them. CDR1 and CDR2 (germline): SNHLY, FYNNEI. This CDR3 is 14 amino acids long. The CDR3 DNA reads as TGTGCCAGCAGCCGGCAGGGCGGGCTCTATGGCTACACCTTC. The encoded protein is CASSRQGGLYGYTF. The full variable domain, its missing parts supplied by reference TRBV2 and TRBJ1-2, is EPEVTQTPSHQVTQMGQEVILRCVPISNHLYFYWYRQILGQKVEFLVSFYNNEISEKSEIFDDQFSVERPDGSNFTLKIRSTKLEDSAMYFCASSRQGGLYGYTFGSGTRLTVV.

This clonotype was observed a few times. The chain links TRBV4-3 to TRBJ2-2; perhaps TRBD2 as D (5 bases). In germline, CDR1 is LGHNA, CDR2 YSLEER. Trimming removed 0 bases at V and 6 bases at J, with 8 bases between. The CDR3 has 14 amino acids. CDR3 sequence (DNA): TGCGCCAGCAGCCAAGAACCGAGGGCCGGGGAGCTGTTTTTT. Translation gives CASSQEPRAGELFF.

Many counts were recorded for this clonotype. The chain combines TRBV5-1 with TRBJ1-4, with D perhaps TRBD1 (6 bases). Per germline, CDR1 SGHRS and CDR2 YFSETQ. CDR3 length: 15 residues. V lost 0 bases and J 7 bases, leaving 13 bases between the germline ends. CDR3 protein: CASSLGRDKGEKLFF. The CDR3 DNA follows: TGCGCCAGCAGCTTGGGGAGGGACAAGGGTGAAAAACTGTTTTTT.

This clonotype has ten or more counts. This sequence joins TRBV20-1 and TRBJ2-7; D perhaps matches TRBD1 (6 bases). V gave up 0 bases and J gave up 3 bases, with 15 bases separating them. Germline V gene sequence: CDR1 DFQATT, CDR2 SNEGSKA (reference sequence). The CDR3 extends over 15 amino acids. The CDR3 DNA reads as TGCAGTGCTAGAGATTATGGGCAGGGGCGCTACGAGCAGTACTTC. It specifies CSARDYGQGRYEQYF.

This clonotype showed up many times. The rearrangement joins TRBV6-1 to TRBJ1-1, with TRBD1 matching over 10 bases. Germline-derived CDR1 and CDR2 are MNHNS and SASEGT. This CDR3 comprises 14 residues. After removal of 6 bases from V and 4 bases from J, the junction contained 5 bases not matched to a gene. CDR3 sequence reads: CASRTRDRGTEAFF. The CDR3 DNA is TGTGCCAGCAGAACCCGGGACAGGGGCACTGAAGCTTTCTTT.

The chain's CDR3 is CATSDPRQSVNYGYTF. Here the CDR3 DNA reads TGTGCCACCAGTGACCCTAGACAGTCAGTGAACTATGGCTACACCTTC. This sequence joins TRBV24-1 and TRBJ1-2; perhaps TRBD1 as D (5 bases). The germline CDR1 and CDR2 sequences are KGHDR and SFDVKD. This CDR3 has 16 residues. Trimming stripped 4 bases from V and 2 bases from J, with 16 bases between.

CDR3 DNA: TGTGCCAGCAGCTCAGTTAACTATGGCTACACCTTC. Residues: CASSSVNYGYTF. The chain couples TRBV7-8 to TRBJ1-2; D uncertain. The germline CDR1 and CDR2 sequences are SGHVS and FQNEAQ. There are 12 residues in the CDR3. The V and J ends lost 4 bases and 1 base respectively, with 4 bases between them. The full variable domain, completed using reference TRBV7-8 and TRBJ1-2, is GAGVSQSPRYKVAKRGQDVALRCDPISGHVSLFWYQQALGQGPEFLTYFQNEAQLDKSGLPSDRFFAERPEGSVSTLKIQRTQQEDSAVYLCASSSVNYGYTFGSGTRLTVV.

The chain links TRBV5-6 to TRBJ2-6; unclear D gene. The length of the CDR3 is 15 residues. Germline CDR1 reads SGHDT; CDR2 reads YYEEEE. Trimming stripped 3 bases from V and 4 bases from J, with 11 bases between. The CDR3 is CASSSPQIGANVLTF. The DNA for the CDR3 is TGTGCCAGCAGCTCCCCCCAGATCGGGGCCAACGTCCTGACTTTC.

This rearrangement joins TRBV20-1 to TRBJ2-7; 8 bases line up with TRBD2. The trim removed 4 bases at V and 6 bases at J, leaving 11 bases unmatched. Germline V lookup: CDR1 DFQATT, CDR2 SNEGSKA (reference sequence). The CDR3 runs 14 residues. The CDR3 reads CSATRGSGNSEQYF. The CDR3 DNA follows: TGCAGTGCTACCCGGGGTAGCGGGAACAGCGAGCAGTACTTC.

This clonotype has a handful of counts. CDR3 sequence (DNA): TGTGCCAGCACCCGGGGGCCTAGCGGGGGGGCCCGGGAGACCCAGTACTTC. Protein: CASTRGPSGGARETQYF. V usage is TRBV12-3 or TRBV12-4 and J usage is TRBJ2-5, with TRBD2 matching 12 bases. The CDR3 has 17 residues. Trimming cost V 7 bases and J 5 bases; bases outside gene matches: 14.